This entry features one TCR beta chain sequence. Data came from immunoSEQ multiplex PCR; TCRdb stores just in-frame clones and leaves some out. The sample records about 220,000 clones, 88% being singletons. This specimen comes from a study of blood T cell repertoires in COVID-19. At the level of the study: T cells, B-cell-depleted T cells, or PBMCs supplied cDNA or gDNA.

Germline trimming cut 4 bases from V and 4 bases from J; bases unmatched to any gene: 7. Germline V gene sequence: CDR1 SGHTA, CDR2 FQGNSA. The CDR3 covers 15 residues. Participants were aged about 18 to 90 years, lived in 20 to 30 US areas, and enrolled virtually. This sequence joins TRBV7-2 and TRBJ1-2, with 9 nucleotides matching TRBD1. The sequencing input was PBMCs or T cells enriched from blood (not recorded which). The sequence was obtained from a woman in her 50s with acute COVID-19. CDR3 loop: CASSSRTGASYGYTF. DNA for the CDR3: TGTGCCAGCAGCTCACGGACAGGGGCTTCCTATGGCTACACCTTC.